The TCR beta chain under discussion was sequenced for a study of CD8 T cells in Susac syndrome. Losses at the gene ends were 3 bases for V and 2 bases for J; bases not matched to a gene: 4. Germline V gene lookup returns CDR1 GTSNPN and CDR2 SVGIG (reference sequence). This CDR3 is 15 amino acids long. Sequencing of TCR beta was performed on blood CD8+ T cells and on blood CD4+ T cells. TEMRA cells were FACS-enriched, while CD8+ and CD4+ T cells were negatively isolated. When the RNA was reverse transcribed, random hexamers were used with an input of about 0.45 to 1 ug. TCRdb used MiXCR to reprocess the immunoSEQ multiplex PCR reads, holding one entry per CDR3 protein. The table shows about 47,000 distinct CDR3 sequences, with almost 95% occurring only once.

This sequence originates from a human donor in good health. Sequencing was performed on CD8+ T cells from PBMCs. The genes are TRBV30 and TRBJ2-1; 10 bases match TRBD2. The CDR3 sequence is CAWSGLAETYNEQFF. CDR3 sequence (DNA): TGTGCCTGGAGCGGACTAGCGGAGACCTACAATGAGCAGTTCTTC.